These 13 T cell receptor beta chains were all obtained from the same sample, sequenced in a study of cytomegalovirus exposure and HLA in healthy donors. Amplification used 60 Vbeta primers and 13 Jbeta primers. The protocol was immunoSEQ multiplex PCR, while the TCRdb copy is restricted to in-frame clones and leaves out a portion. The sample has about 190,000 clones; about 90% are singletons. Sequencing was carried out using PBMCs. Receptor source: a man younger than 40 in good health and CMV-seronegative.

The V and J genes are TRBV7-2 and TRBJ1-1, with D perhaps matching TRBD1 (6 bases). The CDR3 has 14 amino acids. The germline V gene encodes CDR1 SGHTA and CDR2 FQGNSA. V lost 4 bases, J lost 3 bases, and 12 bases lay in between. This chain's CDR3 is CASSYRVEDTEAFF. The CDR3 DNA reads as TGTGCCAGCAGCTACAGGGTCGAAGACACTGAAGCTTTCTTT.

In DNA form, the CDR3 reads TGTGCCAGCAGCTCTCAACAGGGAGTGGGGGATACGCAGTATTTT. Translation: CASSSQQGVGDTQYF. The chain has TRBV7-2 and TRBJ2-3, with D possibly matching TRBD1 (6 bases). CDR3 length: 15 residues. Trimming pared 4 bases from V and 6 bases from J, leaving 17 bases between. From germline, CDR1 is SGHTA and CDR2 FQGNSA.

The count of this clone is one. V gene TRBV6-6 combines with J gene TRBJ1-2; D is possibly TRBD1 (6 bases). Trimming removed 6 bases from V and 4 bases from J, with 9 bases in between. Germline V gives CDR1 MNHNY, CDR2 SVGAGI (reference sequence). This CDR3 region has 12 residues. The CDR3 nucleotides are TGTGCCAGCAGGGCCAGGGGCTATGGCTACACCTTC. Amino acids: CASRARGYGYTF.

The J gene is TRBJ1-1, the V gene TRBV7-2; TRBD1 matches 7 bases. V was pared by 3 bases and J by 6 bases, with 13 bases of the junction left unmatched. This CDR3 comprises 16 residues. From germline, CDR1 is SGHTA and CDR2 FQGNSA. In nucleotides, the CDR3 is TGTGCCAGCAGCTTGAGGGGGCAGGGGGGAGTAGCTGAAGCTTTCTTT. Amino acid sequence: CASSLRGQGGVAEAFF.

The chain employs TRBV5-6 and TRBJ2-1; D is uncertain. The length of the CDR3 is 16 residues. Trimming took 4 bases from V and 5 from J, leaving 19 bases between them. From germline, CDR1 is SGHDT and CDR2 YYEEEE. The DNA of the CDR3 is TGTGCCAGCAGCCCCCCCGCCCCAGTTATGAACAATGAGCAGTTCTTC. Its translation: CASSPPAPVMNNEQFF.

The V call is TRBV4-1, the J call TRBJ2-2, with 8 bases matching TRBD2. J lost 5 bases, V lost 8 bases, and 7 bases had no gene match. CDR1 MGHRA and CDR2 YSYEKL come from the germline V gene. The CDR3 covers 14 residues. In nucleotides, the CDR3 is TGCGCCAGCCGGGGGGGGTTTGCGACCGGGGAGCTGTTTTTT. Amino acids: CASRGGFATGELFF.

CDR3 nucleotide sequence: TGTGCCCGAGCTAGGGCGGGAGTCTCTCGGGGAGAGCAGTACTTC. Translation gives CARARAGVSRGEQYF. V gene TRBV9 combines with J gene TRBJ2-7; 7 bases align to TRBD2. CDR1 is SGDLS and CDR2 is YYNGEE in the germline V gene. Unmatched junction bases numbered 20, after V lost 10 bases and J lost 7 bases. The CDR3 loop spans 15 amino acids.

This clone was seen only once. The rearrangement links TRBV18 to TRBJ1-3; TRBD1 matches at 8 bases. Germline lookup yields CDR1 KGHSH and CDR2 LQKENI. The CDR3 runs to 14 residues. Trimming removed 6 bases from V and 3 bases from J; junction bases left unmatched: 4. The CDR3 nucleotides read TGTGCCAGCTCCGACGACAGGGGTGGAAACACCATATATTTT. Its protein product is CASSDDRGGNTIYF.

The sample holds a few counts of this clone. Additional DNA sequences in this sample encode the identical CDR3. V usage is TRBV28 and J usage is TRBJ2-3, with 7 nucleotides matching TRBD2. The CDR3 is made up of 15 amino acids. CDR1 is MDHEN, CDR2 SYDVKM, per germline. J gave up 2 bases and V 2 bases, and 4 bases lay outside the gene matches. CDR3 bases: TGTGCCAGCAGTTTAGGGGGAGGGGTCACAGATACGCAGTATTTT. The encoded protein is CASSLGGGVTDTQYF. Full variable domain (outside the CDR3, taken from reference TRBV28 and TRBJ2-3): DVKVTQSSRYLVKRTGEKVFLECVQDMDHENMFWYRQDPGLGLRLIYFSYDVKMKEKGDIPEGYSVSREKKERFSLILESASTNQTSMYLCASSLGGGVTDTQYFGPGTRLTVL.

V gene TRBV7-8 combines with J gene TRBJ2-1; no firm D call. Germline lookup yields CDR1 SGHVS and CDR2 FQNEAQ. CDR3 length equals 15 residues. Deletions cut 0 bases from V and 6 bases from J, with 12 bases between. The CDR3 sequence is CASSLAPRKINEQFF. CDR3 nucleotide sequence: TGTGCCAGCAGCTTAGCGCCTAGAAAGATCAATGAGCAGTTCTTC.

CDR3 amino acids: CASRAASGRSSGTDTQYF. In DNA, the CDR3 is TGTGCCAGCAGAGCCGCTAGCGGGAGATCATCGGGCACAGATACGCAGTATTTT. The chain recombines TRBV28 with TRBJ2-3; TRBD2 agrees at 10 bases. Trimming took 6 bases from V and 1 from J; bases not matched to a gene: 13. The germline V gene encodes CDR1 MDHEN and CDR2 SYDVKM. This CDR3 has 18 residues. The whole variable domain, filled in from reference TRBV28 and TRBJ2-3, reads DVKVTQSSRYLVKRTGEKVFLECVQDMDHENMFWYRQDPGLGLRLIYFSYDVKMKEKGDIPEGYSVSREKKERFSLILESASTNQTSMYLCASRAASGRSSGTDTQYFGPGTRLTVL.

CDR3 protein: CASSLIAGDITDTQYF. For the CDR3, the DNA is TGTGCCAGCAGCTTAATAGCGGGGGATATCACAGATACGCAGTATTTT. V gene TRBV11-2 combines with J gene TRBJ2-3, with TRBD2 identical over 9 bases. CDR3 length: 16 amino acids. Trimming at V came to 2 bases and at J to 2 bases, leaving 5 bases not matched to a gene. Germline loops: CDR1 SGHAT, CDR2 FQNNGV.

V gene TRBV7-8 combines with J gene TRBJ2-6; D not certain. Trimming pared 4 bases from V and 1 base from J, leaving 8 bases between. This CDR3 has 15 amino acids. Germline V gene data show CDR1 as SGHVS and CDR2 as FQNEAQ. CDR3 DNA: TGTGCCAGCAGCTCACAGCCTTCTGGGGCCAACGTCCTGACTTTC. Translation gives CASSSQPSGANVLTF.